The rows below give T cell receptor beta chains drawn from one sample of a study of shared clonotypes between healthy human individuals. This table comes from immunoSEQ multiplex PCR, and its TCRdb copy is limited to in-frame clones, with some not included. The sample lists over a million clones, around 97% seen once, with over 1% in the top ten. Sequencing used naive CD4+ T cells sorted from blood. The receptors come from a man aged 30-40 years in good health. CDR3s include the opening cysteine and the closing phenylalanine or tryptophan. A D gene is named only where the DNA matches it firmly. Not all rows give a size; the values are once, few, many and, for expanded clones, a class.

size	D	J	V	CDR3	DNA
.	.	TRBJ2-7	TRBV4-1	CASSQVGSSAYEQYF	TGCGCCAGCAGCCAAGTAGGTTCTAGCGCCTACGAGCAGTACTTC
.	.	TRBJ1-1	TRBV18	CASSPQRRNEAFF	TGTGCCAGCTCACCACAAAGGCGGAATGAAGCTTTCTTT
.	.	TRBJ2-5	TRBV9	CASSIRGEGETQYF	TGTGCCAGCAGCATAAGAGGGGAAGGGGAGACCCAGTACTTC
.	TRBD1	TRBJ2-7	TRBV28	CASSPDRGYHNDEQYF	TGTGCCAGCAGTCCTGACAGGGGCTATCACAATGACGAGCAGTACTTC
.	.	TRBJ2-2	TRBV6-6	CASSYPGVQNTGELFF	TGTGCCAGCAGTTACCCGGGGGTGCAAAACACCGGGGAGCTGTTTTTT
once	.	TRBJ2-7	TRBV28	CASSLIPNEQYF	TGTGCCAGCAGTTTAATTCCAAATGAGCAGTACTTC
.	TRBD2	TRBJ2-3	TRBV12-5	CASGLVLAGFTDTQYF	TGTGCTAGTGGTTTGGTACTAGCGGGCTTCACAGATACGCAGTATTTT
.	TRBD2	TRBJ2-3	TRBV19	CASRHAGGTSTDTQYF	TGTGCCAGTAGACATGCGGGAGGGACTAGCACAGATACGCAGTATTTT
once	TRBD1	TRBJ2-2	TRBV19	CASREQGLGTGELFF	TGTGCCAGTAGAGAACAGGGGTTAGGCACCGGGGAGCTGTTTTTT
.	.	TRBJ2-1	TRBV7-9	CASYTYNEQFF	TGTGCCAGCTACACTTACAATGAGCAGTTCTTC
.	TRBD2	TRBJ2-2	TRBV6-4	CASSDSPLTGGPGELFF	TGTGCCAGCAGTGACTCCCCCCTAACGGGAGGGCCCGGGGAGCTGTTTTTT
.	TRBD1	TRBJ2-1	TRBV13	CASSLFVWTGGRNNEQFF	TGTGCCAGCAGCTTATTTGTCTGGACAGGGGGACGGAACAATGAGCAGTTCTTC
.	.	TRBJ2-6	TRBV5-1	CASSSEGTSGANVLTF	TGCGCCAGCAGCTCGGAAGGGACCTCTGGGGCCAACGTCCTGACTTTC
.	TRBD2	TRBJ2-1	TRBV4-1	CASSQEGLAGDHEQFF	TGCGCCAGCAGCCAAGAAGGACTAGCGGGAGACCATGAGCAGTTCTTC
.	.	TRBJ2-7	TRBV14	CASSFEGVGEQYF	TGTGCCAGCAGTTTCGAGGGGGTAGGCGAGCAGTACTTC
.	.	TRBJ2-2	TRBV19	CASTNWETANTGELFF	TGTGCCAGTACAAATTGGGAGACGGCGAACACCGGGGAGCTGTTTTTT
.	.	TRBJ1-5	TRBV5-4	CASSVRGVNQPQHF	TGTGCCAGCAGCGTCCGGGGAGTCAATCAGCCCCAGCATTTT
.	.	TRBJ2-5	TRBV6-6	CASSYKGSQETQYF	TGTGCCAGCAGTTACAAAGGCAGCCAAGAGACCCAGTACTTC
.	.	TRBJ1-1	TRBV7-8	CASSSSRFMGQNTEAFF	TGTGCCAGCAGCTCATCAAGGTTTATGGGGCAGAACACTGAAGCTTTCTTT
.	.	TRBJ1-2	TRBV29-1	CSVEGTPGNYGYTF	TGCAGCGTTGAAGGGACACCAGGGAACTATGGCTACACCTTC
.	TRBD1	TRBJ1-4	TRBV5-5	CASSIGQGAGTNEKLFF	TGTGCCAGCAGCATAGGACAGGGGGCTGGAACTAATGAAAAACTGTTTTTT
.	.	TRBJ2-3	TRBV5-1	CASSTRGTDTQYF	TGCGCCAGCAGCACCAGGGGTACAGATACGCAGTATTTT
once	.	TRBJ2-1	TRBV5-4	CASSLEAYYNEQFF	TGTGCCAGCAGCTTGGAAGCGTATTACAATGAGCAGTTCTTC
.	.	TRBJ2-2	TRBV29-1	CSVEDLGRSTGELFF	TGCAGCGTTGAAGATCTTGGCCGTAGCACCGGGGAGCTGTTTTTT
.	.	TRBJ2-4	TRBV28	CASGTAKNIQYF	TGTGCCAGCGGGACAGCCAAAAACATTCAGTACTTC
.	.	TRBJ2-3	TRBV4-3	CASSQDLAAGGTDTQYF	TGCGCCAGCAGCCAAGATCTGGCGGCCGGTGGGACAGATACGCAGTATTTT
.	TRBD2	TRBJ2-3	TRBV18	CASSLLTMTSGSTDTQYF	TGTGCCAGCTCACTCCTTACCATGACTAGCGGGAGCACAGATACGCAGTATTTT
.	.	TRBJ2-7	TRBV14	CASSQDTGARTIYEQYF	TGTGCCAGCAGCCAAGATACTGGGGCTAGAACTATCTACGAGCAGTACTTC
once	.	TRBJ1-1	TRBV29-1	CSVSLRLSGTEAFF	TGCAGCGTTTCCCTGAGGCTATCGGGCACTGAAGCTTTCTTT
.	.	TRBJ1-1	TRBV18	CASSPASWVTEAFF	TGTGCCAGCTCGCCCGCAAGTTGGGTCACTGAAGCTTTCTTT
.	TRBD1	TRBJ2-1	TRBV7-6	CASSPRQGLDEQFF	TGTGCCAGCAGCCCCCGACAGGGGTTGGATGAGCAGTTCTTC
.	TRBD2	TRBJ2-7	TRBV9	CASSPSSGTAPYEQYF	TGTGCCAGCAGCCCGTCTAGCGGGACCGCCCCTTATGAGCAGTACTTC
.	TRBD2	TRBJ2-1	TRBV7-8	CASSLEPLAGGPRNEQFF	TGTGCCAGCAGCTTAGAACCCCTAGCGGGAGGGCCGAGGAATGAGCAGTTCTTC
.	.	TRBJ1-5	TRBV19	CASSMGASGEPQHF	TGTGCCAGTAGTATGGGGGCTAGCGGGGAGCCCCAGCATTTT
once	.	TRBJ1-2	TRBV7-8	CASSLDRDYGYTF	TGTGCCAGCAGCTTAGACAGGGACTATGGCTACACCTTC
.	.	TRBJ2-7	TRBV6-1	CASGDYEQYF	TGTGCCAGCGGGGACTACGAGCAGTACTTC
.	.	TRBJ2-7	TRBV2	CASRQDTYEQYF	TGTGCCAGCAGACAGGATACCTACGAGCAGTACTTC
.	.	TRBJ1-1	TRBV29-1	CSVEEDTMNTEAFF	TGCAGCGTTGAAGAGGACACCATGAACACTGAAGCTTTCTTT
.	.	TRBJ1-2	TRBV10-3	CAISGGSGDNVFGGYTF	TGTGCCATCAGTGGGGGTTCCGGAGACAACGTCTTCGGGGGCTACACCTTC
.	.	TRBJ2-2	TRBV30	CACGTGELFF	TGTGCCTGTGGGACCGGGGAGCTGTTTTTT
.	TRBD2	TRBJ2-7	TRBV27	CASSLHLAGTYEQYF	TGTGCCAGCAGTTTACATTTAGCGGGGACCTACGAGCAGTACTTC